This is a list of T cell receptor beta chains from one sample in a study of CD8+ T cells in alopecia areata. Method: immunoSEQ multiplex PCR; TCRdb's copy keeps in-frame clones and lacks some. The sample has fewer than 100,000 clones; about two thirds are singletons. The sequencing here drew on CD8+ T cells sorted from blood, taken at approximately week 42, from a patient treated with tofacitinib. The receptors here all came from a human donor with alopecia areata. Both conserved end residues are part of each CDR3. The D gene is left open where the match is weak. Only some rows state a clone size, as once, few, many or a class for expanded clones.

>TRBV4-3|NA|TRBJ1-1|NA
CASSQVWGNTEAFF
TGCGCCAGCAGCCAAGTTTGGGGGAACACTGAAGCTTTCTTT
>TRBV4-3|NA|TRBJ1-2|NA
CASSQDKGEEYYGYTF
TGCGCCAGCAGCCAAGATAAAGGGGAAGAATACTATGGCTACACCTTC
>TRBV11-2|TRBD1|TRBJ1-1|NA
CASTSGTVSAAFF
TGTGCCAGCACCTCCGGGACAGTTAGCGCCGCTTTCTTT
>TRBV2|NA|TRBJ1-2|NA
CASSERPLGYGYTF
TGTGCCAGCAGTGAACGACCCTTAGGGTATGGCTACACCTTC
>TRBV15|NA|TRBJ2-7|NA
CATSRDSSYQYF
TGTGCCACCAGCAGAGATTCGAGTTACCAGTACTTC
>TRBV4-3|NA|TRBJ2-3|NA
CASSRLSGPSTDTQYF
TGCGCCAGCAGCCGGCTGAGCGGGCCCAGCACAGATACGCAGTATTTT
>TRBV2|NA|TRBJ2-3|NA
CASSERVGNTQYF
TGTGCCAGCAGTGAACGGGTCGGGAATACGCAGTATTTT
>TRBV7-6|TRBD2|TRBJ2-5|NA
CASSLRAGGPRETQYF
TGTGCCAGCAGCTTAAGAGCGGGGGGGCCTCGAGAGACCCAGTACTTC
>TRBV4-3|NA|TRBJ1-1|NA
CASSQDRQADTEAFF
TGCGCCAGCAGCCAAGATCGTCAGGCGGATACTGAAGCTTTCTTT
>TRBV27|NA|TRBJ2-7|few
CARTGNYEQYF
TGTGCCCGCACAGGGAACTACGAGCAGTACTTC
>TRBV10-3|NA|TRBJ1-6|few
CAISTAGDLRSPLHF
TGTGCCATCAGTACAGCGGGGGACCTACGATCACCCCTCCACTTT
>TRBV29-1|TRBD2|TRBJ2-7|NA
CSVRGTSGEQYF
TGCAGCGTTCGGGGGACTAGCGGCGAGCAGTACTTC
>TRBV10-3|NA|TRBJ2-7|NA
CAIRAQDGNPYEQYF
TGTGCCATCAGGGCCCAGGACGGAAATCCCTACGAGCAGTACTTC
>TRBV7-2|TRBD1|TRBJ1-4|few
CASSSGQANEKLFF
TGTGCCAGCAGTTCCGGACAGGCTAATGAAAAACTGTTTTTT
>TRBV7-3|NA|TRBJ2-5|few
CASSSGSQETQYF
TGTGCCAGCAGCTCAGGGTCCCAAGAGACCCAGTACTTC
>TRBV27|TRBD2|TRBJ2-1|NA
CASSLSGGSYNEQFF
TGTGCCAGCAGTTTATCGGGGGGGTCCTACAATGAGCAGTTCTTC
>TRBV23-1|TRBD2|TRBJ2-4|few
CASSQSRRGELAKNIQYF
TGCGCCAGCAGTCAATCGAGGCGGGGGGAACTAGCCAAAAACATTCAGTACTTC
>TRBV12-5|NA|TRBJ2-7|NA
CASAPTRTDYYEQYF
TGTGCTAGTGCCCCGACCCGGACGGACTACTACGAGCAGTACTTC
>TRBV19|NA|TRBJ2-5|many
CAFLAETQYF
TGTGCCTTCCTGGCGGAGACCCAGTACTTC
>TRBV7-6|TRBD1|TRBJ2-7|few
CASSLGQGAYEQYF
TGTGCCAGCAGCTTGGGACAGGGAGCCTACGAGCAGTACTTC
>TRBV5-1|NA|TRBJ1-2|NA
CASSLAVEGRNGYTF
TGCGCCAGCAGCTTGGCCGTCGAGGGGCGCAATGGCTACACCTTC
>TRBV15|TRBD1|TRBJ2-5|NA
CATSRVTGGAETQYF
TGTGCCACCAGCAGAGTTACAGGGGGCGCCGAGACCCAGTACTTC
>TRBV7-9|NA|TRBJ1-1|few
CASSSRGWDEAFF
TGTGCCAGCAGCTCCAGGGGTTGGGATGAAGCTTTCTTT
>TRBV4-3|NA|TRBJ1-1|once
CASSQDGRGGFSSEAFF
TGCGCCAGCAGCCAAGATGGGCGGGGAGGGTTTAGCTCTGAAGCTTTCTTT
>TRBV30|NA|TRBJ1-1|few
CAWSRSWNTEAFF
TGTGCCTGGAGTCGTAGTTGGAACACTGAAGCTTTCTTT
>TRBV5-1|NA|TRBJ2-7|NA
CASSLNRNYEQYF
TGCGCCAGCAGCTTGAACCGTAACTACGAGCAGTACTTC
>TRBV27|NA|TRBJ2-7|once
CASGPQTLYEQYF
TGTGCCAGCGGACCCCAGACACTTTACGAGCAGTACTTC